The 9 T cell receptor beta chains in this list originate from one sample, sequenced in a study of blood T cell repertoires in COVID-19. Repertoires were generated with immunoSEQ multiplex PCR, while TCRdb's copy carries only in-frame clones and drops some. The repertoire consists of about 220,000 clones, with over 60% occurring once and the leading ten covering more than 7%. The sample was peripheral blood. The source of these receptors is an older woman with acute or convalescent COVID-19.

J is TRBJ2-3 and V is TRBV23-1; 9 nucleotides line up with TRBD1. TRBV23-1 has ORF status, its function being uncertain. After removal of 10 bases from V and 6 bases from J, the junction contained 11 bases not matched to a gene. The CDR3 has 14 residues. This chain's CDR3 is CANHRDRVLDTQYF. The DNA of the CDR3 is TGCGCCAACCACCGGGACAGGGTTTTGGATACGCAGTATTTT.

This clone has just a few counts. V is TRBV5-1 and J is TRBJ1-1, with TRBD1 as a possible D gene (6 bases). Deletions cut 4 bases from V and 7 bases from J, with 17 bases between. This CDR3 is 14 amino acids long. Germline CDR1 and CDR2: SGHRS and YFSETQ. The CDR3 spells CASSNDRPSLEAFF. Here the CDR3 DNA reads TGCGCCAGCAGCAACGACAGGCCCTCGCTTGAAGCTTTCTTT.

V and J are TRBV10-1 and TRBJ2-3, with TRBD2 matching over 8 bases. Germline CDR1 WNHNN, CDR2 SYGVQD (reference sequence). The CDR3 is 16 residues long. With V trimmed by 0 bases and J by 5 bases, 7 bases remained unmatched. In DNA, the CDR3 is TGCGCCAGCAGTGAGTCGTGGACGGGGGGGCAAGATACGCAGTATTTT. This sequence encodes CASSESWTGGQDTQYF.

V is TRBV24-1 and J is TRBJ2-3; TRBD1 matches at 10 bases. Trimming cost V 5 bases and J 2 bases; bases outside gene matches: 3. The CDR3 length is 15 residues. Germline CDR1 is KGHDR and CDR2 is SFDVKD. The CDR3 region is CATSGQGAYTDTQYF. CDR3 sequence (DNA): TGTGCCACCAGTGGACAGGGGGCATACACAGATACGCAGTATTTT.

The chain joins TRBV9 to TRBJ2-2; TRBD1 matches 9 bases. Germline-derived CDR1 and CDR2 are SGDLS and YYNGEE. With 0 bases clipped from V and 7 bases from J, the junction kept 1 base outside the gene matches. The CDR3 is 14 amino acids. The DNA of the CDR3 is TGTGCCAGCAGCGTAGGACAGGGGGTCGGGGAGCTGTTTTTT. It yields the protein CASSVGQGVGELFF. Full variable domain (rest looked up from reference TRBV9 and TRBJ2-2): DSGVTQTPKHLITATGQRVTLRCSPRSGDLSVYWYQQSLDQGLQFLIQYYNGEERAKGNILERFSAQQFPDLHSELNLSSLELGDSALYFCASSVGQGVGELFFGEGSRLTVL.

To note about this clone: One junction end does not reproduce the germline sequence, and a read error may be involved. The chain couples TRBV10-2 to TRBJ2-5; TRBD2 matches at 9 bases. Germline CDR1 WSHSY, CDR2 SAAADI. This CDR3 is built from 14 residues. The CDR3 is CASCERGAAETQYF. As DNA, the CDR3 is TGCGCCAGCTGTGAGCGGGGGGCCGCAGAGACCCAGTACTTC.

This chain joins TRBV6-5 and TRBJ2-7; TRBD1 matches 8 bases. The CDR3 runs to 15 residues. V dropped 0 bases and J dropped 5; count of bases not matched to a gene: 6. In germline, CDR1 is MNHEY, CDR2 SVGAGI. The CDR3 sequence: CASSYSGPGGHEQYV. The CDR3 nucleotides read TGTGCCAGCAGTTACTCGGGGCCAGGGGGCCACGAGCAGTACGTC.

The J gene is TRBJ2-1, the V gene TRBV4-3, with 7 positions matching TRBD2. CDR3 length: 14 amino acids. CDR1 and CDR2 (germline): LGHNA, YSLEER. Trimming cost V 2 bases and J 9 bases; bases outside gene matches: 7. The CDR3 here is CASSQKTGGTEQFF. The CDR3 nucleotides read TGCGCCAGCAGCCAAAAAACCGGGGGGACTGAGCAGTTCTTC.

This clone was picked up a small number of times. This chain uses TRBV24-1 with TRBJ1-2; no definite D call. The CDR3 is 13 residues long. The V and J ends lost 2 bases and 1 base respectively, with 4 bases between them. Germline-derived CDR1 and CDR2 are KGHDR and SFDVKD. As DNA, the CDR3 is TGTGCCACCAGTGATTCGTATAACTATGGCTACACCTTC. This gives the protein CATSDSYNYGYTF.